A single sample is the source of the 30 T cell receptor beta chains below, sequenced in a study of radiation and T cells in renal cell carcinoma. The assay was immunoSEQ multiplex PCR, and TCRdb's table has in-frame clones only and misses some. The sample contains some 150,000 clones, roughly 90% of which appear only once. Time point given: baseline pretreatment blood. Described treatment: 15 Gy SBRT to primary tumor, nephrectomy 4 weeks later. The source was blood, collected from a patient whose treatment included radiotherapy and nephrectomy. These receptors all stem from a woman between 45 and 65 years old with renal cell carcinoma.

The chain carries TRBV6-5 and TRBJ2-7; no reliable D call. This CDR3 has 13 amino acids. Trimming removed 6 bases from V and 1 base from J, with 10 bases in between. Germline CDR1 MNHEY, CDR2 SVGAGI. The CDR3 coding sequence is TGTGCCAGCAGAAGAAAAGATTCCTACGAGCAGTACTTC. This encodes CASRRKDSYEQYF.

Here the CDR3 reads CASSFEEGRTGELFF. Here the CDR3 DNA reads TGTGCCAGCAGTTTTGAGGAGGGGCGAACCGGGGAGCTGTTTTTT. The V gene is TRBV7-2, the J gene TRBJ2-2, with D perhaps TRBD2 (6 bases). Trimming cost V 6 bases and J 5 bases, with 16 bases left between them. Germline loops: CDR1 SGHTA, CDR2 FQGNSA. This CDR3 has 15 amino acids.

The genes are TRBV5-5 and TRBJ2-5; TRBD2 aligns across 13 bases. CDR3 length: 16 residues. V was clipped by 4 bases and J by 4 bases; unmatched bases: 7. Germline V gives CDR1 SGHKS, CDR2 YYEKEE (reference sequence). The CDR3 DNA follows: TGTGCCAGCAGCCAAGGGGGACTAGCGGGGAGAGAGACCCAGTACTTC. It translates to CASSQGGLAGRETQYF.

The chain has TRBV5-1 and TRBJ1-2; 8 positions match TRBD1. The CDR3 consists of 14 residues. Germline CDR1 and CDR2: SGHRS and YFSETQ. V trimming: 0 bases; J trimming: 7 bases; junction bases outside the gene matches: 5. This CDR3 is CASSLAGGDSGYTF. CDR3 DNA: TGCGCCAGCAGCTTGGCAGGGGGCGATAGTGGCTACACCTTC.

The count of this clone is one. The V and J genes are TRBV6-6 and TRBJ1-1; unclear D gene. This CDR3 has 14 amino acids. With 7 bases removed from V and 0 bases from J, the gap between germline ends came to 12 bases. Germline CDR1 and CDR2: MNHNY and SVGAGI (reference sequence). The CDR3 DNA reads TGTGCCAGCACCTCTGAGGGTGTGAACACTGAAGCTTTCTTT. Translation gives CASTSEGVNTEAFF.

This chain uses TRBV6-5 with TRBJ1-1; D is uncertain. Germline assignment: CDR1 MNHEY and CDR2 SVGAGI. Trimming cost V 9 bases and J 0 bases, with 5 bases left between them. The CDR3 loop spans 11 amino acids. The CDR3 protein is CASIMNTEAFF. The CDR3 DNA reads TGTGCCAGTATTATGAACACTGAAGCTTTCTTT.

The chain employs TRBV7-3 and TRBJ2-2; 9 bases agree with TRBD2. CDR1 and CDR2 (germline): SGHTA, FQGTGA. The CDR3 sequence is 16 residues long. V lost 4 bases and J lost 5; bases outside the gene matches: 8. The CDR3 nucleotides are TGTGCCAGCAGCTCGCAAGGGACTAGCTTAACCGGGGAGCTGTTTTTT. Translation gives CASSSQGTSLTGELFF.

This chain links TRBV4-3 with TRBJ1-2; no firm D call. Between the trimmed V and J ends, which lost 0 bases and 0 bases, there was a span of 8 bases. CDR1 and CDR2 (germline): LGHNA, YSLEER. The CDR3 is made up of 15 amino acids. The CDR3: CASSQDRVSNYGYTF. Here the CDR3 DNA reads TGCGCCAGCAGCCAAGATCGTGTATCTAACTATGGCTACACCTTC.

The rearrangement uses TRBV19 and TRBJ1-2; TRBD1 agrees at 9 bases. CDR3 length: 15 amino acids. The ends lost 5 bases at V and 2 bases at J; junction bases unmatched: 6. The germline V gene has CDR1 LNHDA and CDR2 SQIVND (reference sequence). The CDR3 nucleotides are TGTGCCAGTAGTTTCTCCGGGACAGGGAACTATGGCTACACCTTC. Translated: CASSFSGTGNYGYTF.

The chain couples TRBV6-5 to TRBJ2-2; possible D gene TRBD2, 5 bases. CDR1 is MNHEY and CDR2 is SVGAGI in the germline V gene. The V gene lost 2 bases and the J gene lost 5 bases, with 9 bases spanning the gap. This CDR3 comprises 14 residues. CDR3 sequence: CASSYMPGTGELFF. DNA of the CDR3: TGTGCCAGCAGTTACATGCCGGGAACCGGGGAGCTGTTTTTT.

The V gene is TRBV30, the J gene TRBJ1-1; possible D gene TRBD1, 5 bases. V gave up 1 base and J gave up 11 bases, with 11 bases separating them. This CDR3 is 11 amino acids long. CDR1 is GTSNPN and CDR2 is SVGIG in the germline V gene (reference sequence). The CDR3 spells CAWSGVREAFF. CDR3 nucleotide sequence: TGTGCCTGGAGTGGTGTCAGGGAGGCTTTCTTT.

The chain employs TRBV6-5 and TRBJ1-4; D is perhaps TRBD1 (5 bases). Trimming removed 2 bases at V and 4 bases at J, with 8 bases between. The V gene's germline CDR1 is MNHEY and CDR2 SVGAGI. There are 14 residues in the CDR3. The CDR3 coding sequence is TGTGCCAGCAGTTACGGGGGGGGTAATGAAAAACTGTTTTTT. Protein: CASSYGGGNEKLFF.

This rearrangement joins TRBV4-1 to TRBJ2-7, with D perhaps matching TRBD1 or TRBD2 (5 bases each). This CDR3 region has 15 residues. V was clipped by 1 base and J by 3 bases, with 13 bases between them. CDR1 and CDR2 (germline): MGHRA, YSYEKL. The CDR3 DNA is TGCGCCAGCAGCCAAGTCAATTCAGGGAGCTACGAGCAGTACTTC. As protein: CASSQVNSGSYEQYF.

The V gene is TRBV20-1, the J gene TRBJ1-3; no reliable D call. CDR3 length: 11 residues. CDR1 is DFQATT, CDR2 SNEGSKA, per germline (reference sequence). Trimming took 2 bases from V and 7 from J, leaving 6 bases between them. The CDR3 DNA sequence: TGCAGTGCTAGAATTGCCAACACCATATATTTT. It is translated as CSARIANTIYF.

The rearrangement joins TRBV11-3 to TRBJ2-5, with TRBD2 matching over 8 bases. The CDR3 loop spans 15 amino acids. V lost 5 bases and J lost 4; bases outside the gene matches: 9. Germline V CDR1 and CDR2: SGHNT, YENEEA. CDR3 sequence: CASSRLAGPGETQYF. DNA for the CDR3: TGTGCCAGCAGCCGATTAGCGGGGCCGGGAGAGACCCAGTACTTC. Using reference TRBV11-3 and TRBJ2-5 for the parts outside the CDR3, the full variable domain is EAGVVQSPRYKIIEKKQPVAFWCNPISGHNTLYWYLQNLGQGPELLIRYENEEAVDDSQLPKDRFSAERLKGVDSTLKIQPAELGDSAVYLCASSRLAGPGETQYFGPGTRLLVL.

This sequence joins TRBV5-4 and TRBJ2-6, with TRBD2 matching over 11 bases. The ends lost 4 bases at V and 0 bases at J; junction bases unmatched: 6. Germline values: CDR1 SGHNT, CDR2 YYREEE (reference sequence). This CDR3 comprises 18 residues. DNA of the CDR3: TGTGCCAGCAGCGAAGACGGGACTAGCGGCTCTGGGGCCAACGTCCTGACTTTC. Protein product: CASSEDGTSGSGANVLTF.

V usage is TRBV7-8 and J usage is TRBJ2-4, with TRBD2 matching over 10 bases. The CDR3 runs 16 residues. In germline, CDR1 is SGHVS, CDR2 FQNEAQ. The V and J ends lost 2 bases and 2 bases, in that order; junction bases with no gene match: 3. CDR3 sequence (DNA): TGTGCCAGCAGCTTAAAGCGGGGGGGGTCCAAAAACATTCAGTACTTC. It codes for CASSLKRGGSKNIQYF.

This clone was detected only once. J is TRBJ2-1 and V is TRBV6-5, with 8 bases matching TRBD2. The CDR3 contains 15 residues. Trimming cost V 0 bases and J 10 bases; bases outside gene matches: 8. Germline V lookup: CDR1 MNHEY, CDR2 SVGAGI. CDR3 bases: TGTGCCAGCAGTTACTCGACTAGCGTGATAGGGGAGCAGTTCTTC. Translated, it gives CASSYSTSVIGEQFF.

With respect to this clone: This sample includes further DNA sequences coding for the same CDR3. This chain uses TRBV6-5 with TRBJ1-2; D gene ambiguous. Germline V gene sequence: CDR1 MNHEY, CDR2 SVGAGI. Trimming left V 6 bases short and J 2 bases short, with 13 bases between. The CDR3 runs 14 residues. The CDR3 nucleotides are TGTGCCAGCAGAACTCTGACAATCAACTATGGCTACACCTTC. Protein: CASRTLTINYGYTF.

The table lists this clone with a few counts. The chain carries TRBV4-1 and TRBJ1-1; 7 positions match TRBD1. Per germline, CDR1 MGHRA and CDR2 YSYEKL. With 2 bases clipped from V and 5 bases from J, the junction kept 8 bases outside the gene matches. The CDR3 covers 15 residues. CDR3 protein: CASSQPARGWTEAFF. For the CDR3, the DNA is TGCGCCAGCAGCCAACCCGCCAGGGGGTGGACTGAAGCTTTCTTT.

V usage is TRBV9 and J usage is TRBJ2-2; unclear D gene. CDR1 is SGDLS and CDR2 is YYNGEE in the germline V gene. V was clipped by 0 bases and J by 0 bases, with 9 bases between them. The CDR3 extends over 16 amino acids. CDR3: CASSVDGRSNTGELFF. The CDR3 bases are TGTGCCAGCAGCGTAGATGGGCGTTCGAACACCGGGGAGCTGTTTTTT.

The rearrangement joins TRBV2 to TRBJ2-1; D ambiguous. The CDR3 contains 14 residues. V lost 6 bases, J lost 6 bases, and 15 bases lay in between. Germline values: CDR1 SNHLY, CDR2 FYNNEI. CDR3 nucleotides: TGTGCCAGCAGCCGGGCCCTGTTGGGCAATGAGCAGTTCTTC. This gives the protein CASSRALLGNEQFF.

V is TRBV19 and J is TRBJ1-1; D is possibly TRBD1 (5 bases). The V and J ends lost 5 bases and 1 base respectively, with 14 bases between them. The germline CDR1 and CDR2 sequences are LNHDA and SQIVND (reference sequence). The CDR3 runs 15 residues. Here the CDR3 reads CASSPTSGGNTEAFF. Here the CDR3 DNA reads TGTGCCAGTAGTCCCACCTCGGGGGGGAACACTGAAGCTTTCTTT.

This clone was seen only a few times. The chain joins TRBV7-2 to TRBJ1-2; no definite D call. The V and J ends lost 3 bases and 0 bases respectively, with 14 bases between them. This CDR3 is built from 16 residues. Germline CDR1 reads SGHTA; CDR2 reads FQGNSA. For the CDR3, the DNA is TGTGCCAGCAGCTTTCCCCCGCCAGGAGCTAACTATGGCTACACCTTC. Translated: CASSFPPPGANYGYTF.

The chain joins TRBV6-6 to TRBJ1-4, with 7 positions matching TRBD1. Trimming cost V 1 base and J 8 bases; bases outside gene matches: 7. There are 15 residues in the CDR3. The germline CDR1 and CDR2 sequences are MNHNY and SVGAGI (reference sequence). DNA for the CDR3: TGTGCCAGCAGTTACTTAGACAGGGCGGCGGAAAAACTGTTTTTT. Residues: CASSYLDRAAEKLFF.

CDR3: CAISDQFSGANVLTF. The CDR3 DNA is TGTGCCATCAGTGACCAATTCTCTGGGGCCAACGTCCTGACTTTC. J is TRBJ2-6 and V is TRBV10-3, with D unclear. From germline, CDR1 is ENHRY and CDR2 SYGVKD. V lost 3 bases and J lost 0, with 6 bases in between. The CDR3 sequence is 15 residues long.

The chain joins TRBV19 to TRBJ2-3, with 7 bases identical to TRBD2. The CDR3 totals 15 residues. J lost 0 bases, V lost 5 bases, and 5 bases had no gene match. CDR1 and CDR2 from the germline V gene are LNHDA and SQIVND (reference sequence). CDR3 protein: CASSLGLGSTDTQYF. CDR3 in DNA: TGTGCCAGTAGTCTAGGACTAGGGAGCACAGATACGCAGTATTTT.

V gene TRBV18 combines with J gene TRBJ2-3; no clear D. V was trimmed by 2 bases and J by 2 bases, leaving 11 bases between them. The CDR3 totals 15 residues. Germline CDR1 KGHSH, CDR2 LQKENI. CDR3 loop: CASSPADPDTDTQYF. CDR3 DNA sequence: TGTGCCAGCTCACCAGCGGACCCCGACACAGATACGCAGTATTTT.

Of note for this clone: The junction departs from the called germline gene at one end, perhaps through a read error. The chain employs TRBV4-2 and TRBJ2-3; 11 nucleotides align to TRBD2. The germline CDR1 and CDR2 sequences are LGHNA and YNFKEQ. The CDR3 totals 17 residues. CDR3 sequence reads: CASSQPLAGAHTDAQYF. DNA of the CDR3: TGTGCCAGCAGCCAACCACTAGCGGGGGCCCACACAGATGCGCAGTATTTT.

This chain links TRBV6-5 with TRBJ2-1; D is unresolved. The CDR3 contains 13 residues. V was clipped by 5 bases and J by 9 bases, with 14 bases between them. Germline V lookup: CDR1 MNHEY, CDR2 SVGAGI. CDR3 sequence reads: CASSLTSSLEQFF. CDR3 DNA: TGTGCCAGCAGTCTCACTTCCTCGCTTGAGCAGTTCTTC.